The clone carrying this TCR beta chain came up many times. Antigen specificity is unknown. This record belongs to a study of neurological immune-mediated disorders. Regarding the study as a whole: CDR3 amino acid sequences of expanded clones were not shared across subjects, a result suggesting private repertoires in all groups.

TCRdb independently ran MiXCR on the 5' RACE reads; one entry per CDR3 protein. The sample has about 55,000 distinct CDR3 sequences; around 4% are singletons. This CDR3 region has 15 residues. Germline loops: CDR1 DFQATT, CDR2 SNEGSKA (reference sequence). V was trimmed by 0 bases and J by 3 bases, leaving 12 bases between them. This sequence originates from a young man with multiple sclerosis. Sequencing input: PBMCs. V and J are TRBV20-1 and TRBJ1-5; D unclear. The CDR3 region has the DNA TGCAGTGCTAGAGATCCCACGGGCCTCAATCAGCCCCAGCATTTT. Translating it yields CSARDPTGLNQPQHF.